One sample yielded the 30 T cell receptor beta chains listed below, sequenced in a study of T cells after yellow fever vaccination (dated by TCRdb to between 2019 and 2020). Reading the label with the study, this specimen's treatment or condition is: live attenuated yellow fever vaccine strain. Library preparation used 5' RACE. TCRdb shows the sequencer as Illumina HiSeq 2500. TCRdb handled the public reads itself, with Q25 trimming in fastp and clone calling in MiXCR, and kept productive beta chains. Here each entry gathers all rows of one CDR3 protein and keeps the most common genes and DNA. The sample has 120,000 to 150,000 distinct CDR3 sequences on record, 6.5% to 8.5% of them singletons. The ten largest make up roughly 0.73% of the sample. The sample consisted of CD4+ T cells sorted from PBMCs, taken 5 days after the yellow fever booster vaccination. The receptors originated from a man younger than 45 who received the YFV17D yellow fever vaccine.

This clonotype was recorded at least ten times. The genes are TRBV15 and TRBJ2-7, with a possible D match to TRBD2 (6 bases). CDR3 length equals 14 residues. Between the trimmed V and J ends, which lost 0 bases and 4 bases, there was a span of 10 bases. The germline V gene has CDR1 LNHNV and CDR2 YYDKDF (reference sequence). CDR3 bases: TGTGCCACCAGCAGAGATCGGCGGGATTACGAGCAGTACTTC. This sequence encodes CATSRDRRDYEQYF.

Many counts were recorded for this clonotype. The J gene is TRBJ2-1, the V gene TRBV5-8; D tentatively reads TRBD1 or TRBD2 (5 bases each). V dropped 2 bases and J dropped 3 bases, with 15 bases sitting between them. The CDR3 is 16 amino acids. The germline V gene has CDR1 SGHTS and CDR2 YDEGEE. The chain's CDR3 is CASSLPGTGVYNEQFF. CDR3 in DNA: TGTGCCAGCAGCTTACCCGGGACCGGGGTCTACAATGAGCAGTTCTTC.

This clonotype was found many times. CDR3 in amino acids: CASSPPFSTEAFF. The CDR3 DNA follows: TGTGCCAGCTCACCACCGTTCTCCACTGAAGCTTTCTTT. The V and J genes are TRBV18 and TRBJ1-1, with D uncertain. Trimming cost V 0 bases and J 4 bases, with 6 bases left between them. In germline, CDR1 is KGHSH, CDR2 LQKENI. This CDR3 spans 13 amino acids.

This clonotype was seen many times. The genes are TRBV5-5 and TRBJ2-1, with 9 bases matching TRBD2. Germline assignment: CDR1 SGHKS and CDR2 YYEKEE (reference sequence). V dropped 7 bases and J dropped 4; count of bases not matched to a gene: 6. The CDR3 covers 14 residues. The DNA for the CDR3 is TGTGCCAGCCAGAGACTAGCGGCATACAATGAGCAGTTCTTC. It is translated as CASQRLAAYNEQFF.

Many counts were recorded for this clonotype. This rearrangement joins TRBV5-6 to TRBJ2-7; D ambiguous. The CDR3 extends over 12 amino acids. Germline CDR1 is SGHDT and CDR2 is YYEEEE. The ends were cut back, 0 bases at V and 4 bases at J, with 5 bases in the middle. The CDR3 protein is CASSLGYYEQYF. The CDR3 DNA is TGTGCCAGCAGCTTGGGTTATTACGAGCAGTACTTC.

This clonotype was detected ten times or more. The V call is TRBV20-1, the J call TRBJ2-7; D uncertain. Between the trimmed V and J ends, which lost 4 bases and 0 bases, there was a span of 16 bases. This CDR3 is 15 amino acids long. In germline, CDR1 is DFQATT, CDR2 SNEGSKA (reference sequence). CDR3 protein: CSAIDQGRYSYEQYF. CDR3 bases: TGCAGTGCTATTGATCAAGGGCGATACTCCTACGAGCAGTACTTC.

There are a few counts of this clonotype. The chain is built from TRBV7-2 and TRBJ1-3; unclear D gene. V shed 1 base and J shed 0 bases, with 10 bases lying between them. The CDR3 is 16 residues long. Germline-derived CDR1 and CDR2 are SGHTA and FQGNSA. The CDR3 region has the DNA TGTGCCAGCAGCTTAGACACCCCCTACTCTGGAAACACCATATATTTT. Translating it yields CASSLDTPYSGNTIYF.

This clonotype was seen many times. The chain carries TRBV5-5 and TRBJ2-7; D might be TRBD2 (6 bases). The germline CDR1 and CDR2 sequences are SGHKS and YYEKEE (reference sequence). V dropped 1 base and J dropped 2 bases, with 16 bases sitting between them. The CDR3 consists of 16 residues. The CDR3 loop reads CASSLMVRDAAYEQYF. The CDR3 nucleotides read TGTGCCAGCAGCTTGATGGTGCGGGACGCCGCCTACGAGCAGTACTTC.

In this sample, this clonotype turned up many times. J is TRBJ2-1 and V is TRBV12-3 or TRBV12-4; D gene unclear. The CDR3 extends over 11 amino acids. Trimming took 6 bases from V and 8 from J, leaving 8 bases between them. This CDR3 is CASSVGYEQFF. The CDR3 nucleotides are TGTGCCAGCAGCGTGGGGTATGAGCAGTTCTTC.

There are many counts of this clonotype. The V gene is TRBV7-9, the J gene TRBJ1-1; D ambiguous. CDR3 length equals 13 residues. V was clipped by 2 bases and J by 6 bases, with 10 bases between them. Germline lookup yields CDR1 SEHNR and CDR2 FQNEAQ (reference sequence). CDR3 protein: CASSLIPLSEAFF. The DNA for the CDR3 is TGTGCCAGCAGCTTAATCCCGCTCTCTGAAGCTTTCTTT.

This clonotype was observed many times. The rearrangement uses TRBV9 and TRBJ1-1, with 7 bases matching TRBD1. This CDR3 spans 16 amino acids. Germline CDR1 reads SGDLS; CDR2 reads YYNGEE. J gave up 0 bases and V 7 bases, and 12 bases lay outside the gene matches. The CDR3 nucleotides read TGTGCCAGCGAGGTTAGGGGGCAAGTCGTGAACACTGAAGCTTTCTTT. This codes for CASEVRGQVVNTEAFF.

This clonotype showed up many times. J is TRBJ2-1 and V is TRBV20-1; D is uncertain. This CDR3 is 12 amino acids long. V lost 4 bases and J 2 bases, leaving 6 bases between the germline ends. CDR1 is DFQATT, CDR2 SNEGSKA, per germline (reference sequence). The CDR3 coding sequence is TGCAGTGCTAATGGGCCCTACAATGAGCAGTTCTTC. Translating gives CSANGPYNEQFF.

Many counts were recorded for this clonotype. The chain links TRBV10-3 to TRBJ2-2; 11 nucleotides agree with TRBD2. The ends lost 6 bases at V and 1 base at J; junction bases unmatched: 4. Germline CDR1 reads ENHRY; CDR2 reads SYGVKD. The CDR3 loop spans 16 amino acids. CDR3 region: CAIRPTSGRNTGELFF. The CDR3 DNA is TGTGCCATCAGACCTACTAGCGGGAGGAACACCGGGGAGCTGTTTTTT.

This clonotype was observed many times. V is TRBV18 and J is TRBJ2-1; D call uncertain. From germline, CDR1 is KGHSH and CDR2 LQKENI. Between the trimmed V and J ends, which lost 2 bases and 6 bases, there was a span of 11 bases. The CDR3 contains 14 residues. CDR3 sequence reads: CASSPYKLGNEQFF. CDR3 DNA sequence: TGTGCCAGCTCACCATACAAGTTGGGCAATGAGCAGTTCTTC.

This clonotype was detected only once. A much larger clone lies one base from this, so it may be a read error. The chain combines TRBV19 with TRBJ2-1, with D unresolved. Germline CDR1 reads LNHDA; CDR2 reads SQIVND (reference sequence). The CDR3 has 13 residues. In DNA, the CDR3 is TGTGCCAGTAGTCCCCGTCCCTACAATGAGCAGTCCTTC. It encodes CASSPRPYNEQSF.

The chain's CDR3 is CASSSPLRRWGTDTQYF. The CDR3, as DNA: TGTGCCAGCAGTTCCCCCTTAAGGAGGTGGGGCACAGATACGCAGTATTTT. This chain links TRBV6-5 with TRBJ2-3; D possibly corresponds to TRBD2 (5 bases). The CDR3 is 17 amino acids. Trimming removed 4 bases at V and 1 base at J, with 18 bases between. CDR1 is MNHEY, CDR2 SVGAGI, per germline.

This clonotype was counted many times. The CDR3 is CATLRGFDEQFF. CDR3 bases: TGTGCCACCCTCAGGGGTTTCGATGAGCAGTTCTTC. The V gene is TRBV28, the J gene TRBJ2-1, with D possibly being TRBD1 (6 bases). Trimming shortened V by 10 bases and J by 8 bases, and 15 bases separated the two germline ends. The CDR3 extends over 12 amino acids. CDR1 and CDR2 (germline): MDHEN, SYDVKM.

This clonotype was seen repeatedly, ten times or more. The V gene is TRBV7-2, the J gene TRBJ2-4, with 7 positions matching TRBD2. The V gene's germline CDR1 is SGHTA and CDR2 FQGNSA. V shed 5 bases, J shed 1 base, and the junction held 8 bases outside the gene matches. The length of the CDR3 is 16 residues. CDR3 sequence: CASSTNGGWAKNIQYF. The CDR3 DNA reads TGTGCCAGCAGCACTAACGGGGGGTGGGCCAAAAACATTCAGTACTTC.

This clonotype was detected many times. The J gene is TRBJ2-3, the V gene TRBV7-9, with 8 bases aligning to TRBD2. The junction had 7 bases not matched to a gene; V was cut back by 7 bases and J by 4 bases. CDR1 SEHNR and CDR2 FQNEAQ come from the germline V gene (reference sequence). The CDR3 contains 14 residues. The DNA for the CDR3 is TGTGCCAGCAACCGAGGGCGGGAGGCAGATACGCAGTATTTT. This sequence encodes CASNRGREADTQYF. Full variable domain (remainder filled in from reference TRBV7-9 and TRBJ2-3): DTGVSQNPRHKITKRGQNVTFRCDPISEHNRLYWYRQTLGQGPEFLTYFQNEAQLEKSRLLSDRFSAERPKGSFSTLEIQRTEQGDSAMYLCASNRGREADTQYFGPGTRLTVL.

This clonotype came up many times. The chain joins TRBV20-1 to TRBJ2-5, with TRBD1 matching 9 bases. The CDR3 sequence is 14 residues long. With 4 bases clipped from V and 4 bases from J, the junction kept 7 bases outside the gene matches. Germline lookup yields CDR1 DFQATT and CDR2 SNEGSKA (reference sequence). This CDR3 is CSATGTGYTETQYF. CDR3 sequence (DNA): TGCAGTGCTACAGGGACAGGGTATACAGAGACCCAGTACTTC.

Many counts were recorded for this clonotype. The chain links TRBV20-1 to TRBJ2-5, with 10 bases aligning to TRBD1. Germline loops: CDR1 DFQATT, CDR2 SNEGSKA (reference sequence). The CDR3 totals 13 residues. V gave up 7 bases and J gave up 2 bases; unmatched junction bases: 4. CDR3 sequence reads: CSGDRGSQETQYF. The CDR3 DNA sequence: TGCAGTGGGGACAGGGGTAGTCAAGAGACCCAGTACTTC.

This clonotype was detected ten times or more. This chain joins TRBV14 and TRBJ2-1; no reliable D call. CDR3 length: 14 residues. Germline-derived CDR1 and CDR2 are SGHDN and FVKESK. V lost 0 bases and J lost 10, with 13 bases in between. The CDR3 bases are TGTGCCAGCAGCCAAGATCCAACCCGTCGGGAGCAGTTCTTC. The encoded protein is CASSQDPTRREQFF.

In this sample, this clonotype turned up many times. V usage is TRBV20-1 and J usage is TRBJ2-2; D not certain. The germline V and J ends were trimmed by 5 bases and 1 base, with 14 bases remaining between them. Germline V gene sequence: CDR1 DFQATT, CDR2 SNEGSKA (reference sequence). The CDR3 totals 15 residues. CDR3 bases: TGCAGTGCTCCCCGTGGTATGGGGAACACCGGGGAGCTGTTTTTT. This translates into CSAPRGMGNTGELFF.

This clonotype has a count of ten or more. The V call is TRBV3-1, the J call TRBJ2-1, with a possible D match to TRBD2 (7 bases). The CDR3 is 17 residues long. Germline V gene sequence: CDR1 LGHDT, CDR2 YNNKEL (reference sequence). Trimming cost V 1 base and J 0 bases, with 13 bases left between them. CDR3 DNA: TGTGCCAGCAGCCAAGTGGGGGGCGGGAGCTCCTACAATGAGCAGTTCTTC. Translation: CASSQVGGGSSYNEQFF.

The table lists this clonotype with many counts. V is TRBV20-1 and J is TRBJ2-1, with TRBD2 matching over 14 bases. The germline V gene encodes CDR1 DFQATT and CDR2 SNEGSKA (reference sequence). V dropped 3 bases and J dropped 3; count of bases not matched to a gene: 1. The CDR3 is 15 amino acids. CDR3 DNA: TGCAGTGCTAGCGGGACTAGCGGGAGCTACAATGAGCAGTTCTTC. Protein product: CSASGTSGSYNEQFF.

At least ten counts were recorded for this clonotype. CDR3 DNA sequence: TGCGCCAGCAGCCAAGAGGGCCGGCAGCCCCAGCATTTT. Translated, it gives CASSQEGRQPQHF. The rearrangement joins TRBV4-3 to TRBJ1-5, with unresolved D. The germline gives CDR1 LGHNA, CDR2 YSLEER. The CDR3 covers 13 residues. The V end lost 0 bases, the J end lost 7 bases, and 7 bases lay between the germline ends.

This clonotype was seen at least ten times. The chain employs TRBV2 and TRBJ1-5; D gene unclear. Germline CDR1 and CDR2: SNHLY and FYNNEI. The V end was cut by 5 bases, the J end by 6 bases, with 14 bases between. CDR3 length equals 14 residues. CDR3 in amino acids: CASSSGPEGQPQHF. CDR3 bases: TGTGCCAGCAGTTCCGGGCCGGAGGGTCAGCCCCAGCATTTT.

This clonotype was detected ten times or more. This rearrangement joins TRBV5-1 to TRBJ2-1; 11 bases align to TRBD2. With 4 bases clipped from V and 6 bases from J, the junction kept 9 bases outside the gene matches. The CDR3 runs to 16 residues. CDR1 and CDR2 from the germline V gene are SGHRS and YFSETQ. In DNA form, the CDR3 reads TGCGCCAGCAGCCTTGTATTAGCGGGAGGGGGCAATGAGCAGTTCTTC. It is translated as CASSLVLAGGGNEQFF.

CDR3 loop: CASSNRRMIYNEQFF. CDR3 nucleotides: TGTGCCAGCAGTAACCGGCGGATGATTTACAATGAGCAGTTCTTC. The rearrangement links TRBV6-2 or TRBV6-3 to TRBJ2-1; D is uncertain. The ends were cut back, 5 bases at V and 4 bases at J, with 15 bases in the middle. There are 15 residues in the CDR3. Germline V gives CDR1 MNHEY, CDR2 SVGEGT.

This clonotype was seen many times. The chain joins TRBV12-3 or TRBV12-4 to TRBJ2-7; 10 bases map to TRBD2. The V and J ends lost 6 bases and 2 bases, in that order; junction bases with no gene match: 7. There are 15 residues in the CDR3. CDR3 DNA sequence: TGTGCCAGCAGCCCTATAGCGGGAGGAGCCTACGAGCAGTACTTC. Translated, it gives CASSPIAGGAYEQYF.